This T cell receptor (beta chain) was sequenced for a study of radiation and T cells in renal cell carcinoma. Data came from immunoSEQ multiplex PCR; TCRdb stores just in-frame clones and leaves some out. The sample lists roughly 61,000 clones; 60% to 85% were seen once. This CDR3 spans 17 amino acids. In germline, CDR1 is SGHVS, CDR2 FQNEAQ. With 1 base removed from V and 1 base from J, the gap between germline ends came to 15 bases. Time point meaning: blood 4 weeks post-SBRT, at nephrectomy. Treatment given: 15 Gy SBRT to primary tumor, nephrectomy 4 weeks later. Radiation-treated patients gave blood at baseline, week 2 and week 4.

The V gene is TRBV7-8, the J gene TRBJ2-3, with D unclear. This receptor was taken from a man aged 55-75 years with renal cell carcinoma. The sequences come from blood, collected from a patient whose treatment included radiotherapy and nephrectomy. The CDR3 loop is CASSLERSVLRTDTQYF. CDR3 sequence (DNA): TGTGCCAGCAGCTTAGAACGGTCGGTCCTTCGCACAGATACGCAGTATTTT.